The T cell receptor beta chain under discussion was sequenced for a study of molecular identifiers for immune sequencing clone quantification. Study context: In replicates, RNA from about 20,000 or 100,000 naive CD8 cells was split five ways, four sequenced. Study observations and caveats: Highly expanded clones may be undercounted when identical TCR molecules share barcodes. Spiked Jurkat TCR RNA equal to one cell could reportedly be picked out among some 1 million naive cells.

TCRdb processed the PCR reads anew with MiXCR; each CDR3 protein has one entry. The sample shows fewer than 350,000 distinct CDR3 sequences, 24% of them seen only once. This clonotype was seen a handful of times. Its cognate antigen is unknown. V was pared by 0 bases and J by 5 bases, with 16 bases between. The CDR3 length is 16 residues. Germline assignment: CDR1 LGHNA and CDR2 YSLEER. The specimen was naive CD8+ T cells from blood, with Jurkat cell RNA spiked in. The subset: FACS-sorted CD8+CD4-CCR7+CD45RA+ naive T cells. The receptor's source is a human donor in good health. Some libraries in this study had Jurkat cell RNA spiked in. The chain has TRBV4-3 and TRBJ1-1; D gene unclear. The CDR3 DNA reads TGCGCCAGCAGCCAAGAATCCCTCCCCCGAGGGACTGAAGCTTTCTTT. Translating gives CASSQESLPRGTEAFF.